The 3 T cell receptor beta chains in this list originate from one sample, sequenced in a study of CD8+ T cells in alopecia areata. cDNA prepared by RNA extraction and subsequent reverse transcription served as the template for sequencing. Data came from immunoSEQ multiplex PCR; TCRdb stores just in-frame clones and leaves some out. The sample includes 150,000 or so clones, around half of them seen just once. The material was CD8+ T cells sorted from blood, obtained at week 0. These receptors originate from a human donor with alopecia areata.

The V and J genes are TRBV30 and TRBJ1-1, with unresolved D. CDR1 and CDR2 from the germline V gene are GTSNPN and SVGIG (reference sequence). Trimming cost V 3 bases and J 3 bases, with 11 bases left between them. This CDR3 region has 13 residues. The CDR3 region is CAWRDLGYTEAFF. The DNA for the CDR3 is TGTGCCTGGAGAGACCTCGGCTACACTGAAGCTTTCTTT.

There are a few counts of this clone. The genes are TRBV6-5 and TRBJ2-3, with D hard to call. The CDR3 is made up of 13 amino acids. V lost 2 bases to trimming and J lost 4 bases, with 7 bases between them. The germline V gene has CDR1 MNHEY and CDR2 SVGAGI. CDR3 sequence reads: CASSYVAADTQYF. The CDR3 DNA sequence: TGTGCCAGCAGTTACGTCGCTGCAGATACGCAGTATTTT.

The V call is TRBV30, the J call TRBJ2-1, with 7 bases matching TRBD2. Trimming cost V 0 bases and J 4 bases; bases outside gene matches: 6. CDR1 and CDR2 from the germline V gene are GTSNPN and SVGIG (reference sequence). This CDR3 is 15 amino acids long. CDR3 sequence: CAWSVRDYLYNEQFF. As DNA, the CDR3 is TGTGCCTGGAGTGTACGGGACTACCTATACAATGAGCAGTTCTTC.